This T cell receptor (beta chain) was retrieved from a study of cytomegalovirus exposure and HLA in healthy donors. The PCR was carried out with 60 Vbeta primers and 13 Jbeta primers. Sequenced by immunoSEQ multiplex PCR; TCRdb stores in-frame clones only, minus some. This repertoire shows about 60,000 clones, around three quarters found once; its top ten account for just under 20%. Overall study findings and caveats: In a later analysis, an Asian-associated ancestry cluster reportedly showed fewer N-insertions than the roughly 700-donor mean.

The CDR3 is 15 amino acids. Germline loops: CDR1 ENHRY, CDR2 SYGVKD. Trimming removed 10 bases at V and 2 bases at J, with 20 bases between. Concerning this clone itself: The antigen is undetermined.

The rearrangement links TRBV10-3 to TRBJ1-2; the D gene is possibly TRBD1 (6 bases). The sequence was obtained from a woman in her sixties or seventies in good health and CMV-seropositive. Sequencing was performed on PBMCs. Here the CDR3 reads CASGGQNTVNYGYTF. CDR3 sequence (DNA): TGTGCCAGCGGTGGACAGAATACGGTGAACTATGGCTACACCTTC.